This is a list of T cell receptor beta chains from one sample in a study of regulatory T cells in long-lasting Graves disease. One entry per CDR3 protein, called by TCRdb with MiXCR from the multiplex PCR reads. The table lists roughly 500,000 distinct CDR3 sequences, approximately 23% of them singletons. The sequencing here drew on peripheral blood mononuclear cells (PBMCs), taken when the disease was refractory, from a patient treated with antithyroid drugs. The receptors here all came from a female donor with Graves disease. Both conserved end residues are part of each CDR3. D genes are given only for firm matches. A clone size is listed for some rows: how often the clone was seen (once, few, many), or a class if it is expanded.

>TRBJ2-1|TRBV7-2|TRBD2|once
TGTGCCAGCAGTCAGCGGGGGGGCAGGAATGAGCAGTTCTTC
CASSQRGGRNEQFF
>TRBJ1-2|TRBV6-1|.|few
TGTGCCAGCAGTCGCCAGGGGCCGGGCGGCTACACCTTC
CASSRQGPGGYTF
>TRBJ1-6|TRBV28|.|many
TGTGCCAGCAGTTTACCGGGGGGCCCCACCTATAATTCACCCCTCCACTTT
CASSLPGGPTYNSPLHF
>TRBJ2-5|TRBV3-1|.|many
TGTGCCAGCAGCCAAGGTCTGGACTTTCAAGAGACCCAGTACTTC
CASSQGLDFQETQYF
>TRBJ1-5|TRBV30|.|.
TGTGCCTGGAAAGGGGATGGCAATCAGCCCCAGCATTTT
CAWKGDGNQPQHF
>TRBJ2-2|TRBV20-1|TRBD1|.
TGCAGTGCCCGGGACAGGGTGAACACCGGGGAGCTGTTTTTT
CSARDRVNTGELFF
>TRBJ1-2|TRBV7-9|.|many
TGTGCCAGCAGCTATTCAGGCGAGGGAGGCTACACCTTC
CASSYSGEGGYTF
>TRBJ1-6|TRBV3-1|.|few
TGTGCCAGCAGCCAAGTAGATAATTCACCCCTCCACTTT
CASSQVDNSPLHF
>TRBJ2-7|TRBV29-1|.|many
TGCAGCGTTGAAGATCCCGGCAGCTCCTACGAGCAGTACTTC
CSVEDPGSSYEQYF
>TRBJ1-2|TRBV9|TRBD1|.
TGTGCCAGCAGCGGGGGGACAGGGAAGGGCTACACCTTC
CASSGGTGKGYTF
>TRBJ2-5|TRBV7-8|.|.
TGTGCCAGCAGCTCCGGACAGGGAGGGAGGAGCGAGACCCAGTACTTC
CASSSGQGGRSETQYF
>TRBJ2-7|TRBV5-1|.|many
TGCGCCAGCAGCAACGGACCGGAGCAGTACTTC
CASSNGPEQYF
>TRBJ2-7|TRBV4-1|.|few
TGCGCCAGCAGCCAAGAGCGGGTCCAATCCTACGAGCAGTACTTC
CASSQERVQSYEQYF
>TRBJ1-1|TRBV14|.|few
TGTGCCAGCAGCCAAGAGTGGGCCCCCAGGGGAGCTTTCTTT
CASSQEWAPRGAFF
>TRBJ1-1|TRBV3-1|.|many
TGTGCCAGCAGTTTAAGAGGTGGTGAAGCTTTCTTT
CASSLRGGEAFF
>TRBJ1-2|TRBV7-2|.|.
TGTGCCAGCAGCTTATGGGGCCAAGCCAACTATGGCTACACCTTC
CASSLWGQANYGYTF
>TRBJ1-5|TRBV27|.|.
TGTGCCAGCAGTTTATTAGCGAATCAGCCCCAGCATTTT
CASSLLANQPQHF
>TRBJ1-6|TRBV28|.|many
TGTGCCAGCAGTCTCCGGGGGGGGGATTCACCCCTCCACTTT
CASSLRGGDSPLHF
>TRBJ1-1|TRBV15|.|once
TGTGCCACCAGCAGAAGGACACAGAACGCTGAAGCTTTCTTT
CATSRRTQNAEAFF
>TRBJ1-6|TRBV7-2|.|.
TGTGCCAGCAGCCCTCACATGGGAGGCAGCTCCTATAATTCACCCCTCCACTTT
CASSPHMGGSSYNSPLHF
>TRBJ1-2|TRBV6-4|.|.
TGTGCCAGCAGTTACTTGGACATATCGGTGGGCTACACCTTC
CASSYLDISVGYTF
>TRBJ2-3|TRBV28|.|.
TGTGCCAGTACAGTTTATAGCGGAAGCACAGATACGCAGTATTTT
CASTVYSGSTDTQYF
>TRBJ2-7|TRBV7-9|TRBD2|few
TGTGCCGCAAGGGGGACTAGCGGATCCTACGAGCAGTACTTC
CAARGTSGSYEQYF
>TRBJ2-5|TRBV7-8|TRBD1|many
TGTGCCAGCAGCTTAGCACGGACAGGGGTGGAGACCCAGTACTTC
CASSLARTGVETQYF
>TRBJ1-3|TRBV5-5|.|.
TGTGCCAGCAGCTTGGGAAGTACTGGAAACACCATATATTTT
CASSLGSTGNTIYF
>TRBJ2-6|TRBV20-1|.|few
TGCAGTGCTAGCACGACAGGGGCCAACGTCCTGACTTTC
CSASTTGANVLTF
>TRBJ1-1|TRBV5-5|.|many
TGTGCCAGCAGCCCGTGGGGGGAGAACACTGAAGCTTTCTTT
CASSPWGENTEAFF
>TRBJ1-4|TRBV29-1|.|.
TGCAGCGTTGACGGCGGGATTAATGAAAAACTGTTTTTT
CSVDGGINEKLFF
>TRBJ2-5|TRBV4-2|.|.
TGTGCCAGCAGCCAGCCGACAGGCGCAAAGACCCAGTACTTC
CASSQPTGAKTQYF
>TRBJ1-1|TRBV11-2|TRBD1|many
TGTGCCAGCAGCCGTGGGACAGGGCGAGACACTGAAGCTTTCTTT
CASSRGTGRDTEAFF
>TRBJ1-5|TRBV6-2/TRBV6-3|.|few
TGTGCCTCCTCCCCCGGATGGGGCAATCAGCCCCAGCATTTT
CASSPGWGNQPQHF
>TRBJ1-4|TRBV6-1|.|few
TGTGCCAGCAGTCGCCGGGACTCGAATGAAAAACTGTTTTTT
CASSRRDSNEKLFF
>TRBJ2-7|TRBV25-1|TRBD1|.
TGTGCCAGCAGTTCACCAACAGGGGATCAGTACGAGCAGTACTTC
CASSSPTGDQYEQYF
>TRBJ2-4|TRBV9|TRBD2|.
TGTGCCAGCAGCGTAGGGACTAGCGGGGCTGAAGCCATTCAGTACTTC
CASSVGTSGAEAIQYF
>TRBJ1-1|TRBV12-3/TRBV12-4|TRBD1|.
TGTGCCAGCAGCTCTTACAGGGGCGCAAGCACTGAAGCTTTCTTT
CASSSYRGASTEAFF
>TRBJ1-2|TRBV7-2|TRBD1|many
TGTGCCAGCAGCTTAGGGTCAGGGGGCGACTATGGCTACACCTTC
CASSLGSGGDYGYTF
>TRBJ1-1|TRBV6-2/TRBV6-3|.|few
TGTGCCAGCAGTGAAGGGATGTTCACTGAAGCTTTCTTT
CASSEGMFTEAFF
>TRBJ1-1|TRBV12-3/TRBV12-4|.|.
TGTGCCAGCAGTTTATTCCAGGGACATTTGGACGAGAACACTGAAGCTTTCTTT
CASSLFQGHLDENTEAFF
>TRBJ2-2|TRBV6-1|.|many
TGTGCCAGCAGTCCCGGCCTAGCAACCGGGGAGCTGTTTTTT
CASSPGLATGELFF
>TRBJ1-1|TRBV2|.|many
TGTGCCAGCAGTGAACGAATCTGGGAGCCTTTCTTT
CASSERIWEPFF
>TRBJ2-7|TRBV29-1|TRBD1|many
TGCAGCGTTACTACCGGGACAGGGGCCTACGAGCAGTACTTC
CSVTTGTGAYEQYF
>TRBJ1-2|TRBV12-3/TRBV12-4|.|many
TGTGCCAGCAGTTTACCAGGGAGCTATGGCTACACCTTC
CASSLPGSYGYTF
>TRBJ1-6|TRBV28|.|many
TGTGCCAGCACAAGGGATGGGAATTCACCCCTCCACTTT
CASTRDGNSPLHF